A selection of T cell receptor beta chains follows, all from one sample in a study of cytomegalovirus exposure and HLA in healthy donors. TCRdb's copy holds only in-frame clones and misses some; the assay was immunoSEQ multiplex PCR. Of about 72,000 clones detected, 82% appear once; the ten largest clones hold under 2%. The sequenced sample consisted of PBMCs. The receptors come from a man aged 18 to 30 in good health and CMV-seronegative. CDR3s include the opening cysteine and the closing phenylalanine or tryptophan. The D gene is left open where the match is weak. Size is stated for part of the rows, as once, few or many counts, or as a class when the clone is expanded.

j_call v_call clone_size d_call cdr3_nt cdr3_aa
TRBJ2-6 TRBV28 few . TGTGCCAGCAGGAGACAGGTTTTCTCTGGGGCCAACGTCCTGACTTTC CASRRQVFSGANVLTF
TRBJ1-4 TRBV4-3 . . TGCGCCAGCAGCCAAGATCGGTCCGCCCCCAATGAAAAACTGTTTTTT CASSQDRSAPNEKLFF
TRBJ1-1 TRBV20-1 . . TGCAGTGCCCTAAAGAACACTGAAGCTTTCTTT CSALKNTEAFF
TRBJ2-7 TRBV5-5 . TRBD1 TGTGCCAGCAACCCACAGGGGGCGATCGACGAGCAGTACTTC CASNPQGAIDEQYF
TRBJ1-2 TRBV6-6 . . TGTGCCAACCGTAATAGCTATGGCTACACCTTC CANRNSYGYTF
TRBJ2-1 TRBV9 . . TGTGCCAGCAGTAAAGGCGGGGGCCGGTACAATGAGCAGTTCTTC CASSKGGGRYNEQFF
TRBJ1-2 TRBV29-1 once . TGCAGCGTTACCGGGACATATGGCTACACCTTC CSVTGTYGYTF
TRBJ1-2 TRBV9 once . TGTGCCAGCAGGACATCGCCCTATGGCTACACCTTC CASRTSPYGYTF
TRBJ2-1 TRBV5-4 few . TGTGCCAGCAGATTACTGGGGAGCTCCTACAATGAGCAGTTCTTC CASRLLGSSYNEQFF
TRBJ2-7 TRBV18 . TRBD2 TGTGCCAGCTCACCAAGCGGGGTATCGAACGAGCAGTACTTC CASSPSGVSNEQYF
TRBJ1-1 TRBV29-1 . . TGCAGCGTTGAATTGCGGCAGGGTGCTATTAACACTGAAGCTTTCTTT CSVELRQGAINTEAFF
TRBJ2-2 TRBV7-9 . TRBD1 TGTGCCAGCAGCTCCGGGACAGGGAGGGCCGGGGAGCTGTTTTTT CASSSGTGRAGELFF
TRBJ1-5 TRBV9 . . TGTGCCAGCAGCGTAGGGGCAGGTAGTTCTAATCAGCCCCAGCATTTT CASSVGAGSSNQPQHF
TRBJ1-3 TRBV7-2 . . TGTGCCAGCAGCTTAGTTTCGCTGGGGGGGTCGGTAAACACCATATATTTT CASSLVSLGGSVNTIYF
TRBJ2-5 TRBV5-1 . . TGCGCCAGCAGCTTAACCACTAGGATCGAGGAGACCCAGTACTTC CASSLTTRIEETQYF
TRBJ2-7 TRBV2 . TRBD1 TGTGCCAGCAGTCACGCAGGGCGGGGACAGGGGGCCGATGAGCAGTACTTC CASSHAGRGQGADEQYF
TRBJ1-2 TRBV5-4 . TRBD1 TGTGCCAGCAGCCTATGGACAGGTCAAAATTCCTATGGCTACACCTTC CASSLWTGQNSYGYTF
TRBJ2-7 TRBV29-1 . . TGCAGCGTTGCCAGGGGAACCTACGAGCAGTACTTC CSVARGTYEQYF
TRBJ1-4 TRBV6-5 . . TGTGCCAGCAGTAATAATAATGAAAAACTGTTTTTT CASSNNNEKLFF
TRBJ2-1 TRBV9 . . TGTGCCAGCAGTCTTACCCCCCGGGTAGCGGCCTACAATGAGCAGTTCTTC CASSLTPRVAAYNEQFF
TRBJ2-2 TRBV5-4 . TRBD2 TGTGCCAGCAGCTTGATCCGGGGACTAGCTCGGGACACCGGGGAGCTGTTTTTT CASSLIRGLARDTGELFF
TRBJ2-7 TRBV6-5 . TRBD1 TGTGCCAGCAGTGTTCGACAGGGGTTGGGGAAGTACTTC CASSVRQGLGKYF
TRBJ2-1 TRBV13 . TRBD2 TGTGCCAGCAGCGAGTTGACTAGCGGGGCCATCTCCTACAATGAGCAGTTCTTC CASSELTSGAISYNEQFF
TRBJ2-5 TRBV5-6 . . TGTGCCAGCAGCTTGACCTTGGGGGGTCGCGAGACCCAGTACTTC CASSLTLGGRETQYF
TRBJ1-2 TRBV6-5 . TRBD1 TGTGCCAGCAGTCGGAGGGGGCAGGACTATGGCTACACCTTC CASSRRGQDYGYTF
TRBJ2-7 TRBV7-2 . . TGTGCCAGCAGCGCCCGAGGCCGGGACTACGAGCAGTACTTC CASSARGRDYEQYF
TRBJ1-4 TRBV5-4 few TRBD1 TGTGCCAGCAGGACAGGGGCAAATGAAAAACTGTTTTTT CASRTGANEKLFF
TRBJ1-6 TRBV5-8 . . TGTGCCAGCAGCTTGAACCGACAGCCTAATTCACCCCTCCACTTT CASSLNRQPNSPLHF
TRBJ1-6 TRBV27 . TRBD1 TGTGCCAGCAGTCGAGACGGACAGGCAAGCTCCTATAATTCACCCCTCCACTTT CASSRDGQASSYNSPLHF
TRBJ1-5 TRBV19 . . TGTGCCAGTAGTATTTCAAGTCTGAGCGATCAGCCCCAGCATTTT CASSISSLSDQPQHF
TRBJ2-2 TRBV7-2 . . TGTGCCAGCAGCTTAGCAGGACTACCGAACACCGGGGAGCTGTTTTTT CASSLAGLPNTGELFF
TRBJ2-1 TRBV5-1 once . TGCGCCAGCAGCGAGTCCTCCGGGTCCTACAATGAGCAGTTCTTC CASSESSGSYNEQFF
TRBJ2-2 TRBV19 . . TGTGCCAGTATCGGGGAAAGGGCCACCGGGGAGCTGTTTTTT CASIGERATGELFF
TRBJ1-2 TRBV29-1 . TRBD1 TGCAGCGTTGTGGTTACCGGACAGGGCCTTGACTATGGCTACACCTTC CSVVVTGQGLDYGYTF
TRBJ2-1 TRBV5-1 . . TGCGCCAGCAGCCAGACGGGAGTCTCTTACAATGAGCAGTTCTTC CASSQTGVSYNEQFF
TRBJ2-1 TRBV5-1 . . TGCGCCAGCAGCCCCCCGGTCCCCTACAATGAGCAGTTCTTC CASSPPVPYNEQFF
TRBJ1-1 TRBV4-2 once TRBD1 TGTGCCAGCAGCCAAGATGGACAGGGATTCTCTGAAGCTTTCTTT CASSQDGQGFSEAFF
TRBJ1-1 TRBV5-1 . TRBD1 TGCGCCAGCAGCACTAACGAGGGGGCTGCTGAAGCTTTCTTT CASSTNEGAAEAFF
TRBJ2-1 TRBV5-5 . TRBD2 TGTGCCAGCAGCTTGGGACCTAGCGGGAGTTTCTATGAGCAGTTCTTC CASSLGPSGSFYEQFF
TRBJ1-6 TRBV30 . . TGTGCCTGGAGGACAGCCAATTCACCCCTCCACTTT CAWRTANSPLHF
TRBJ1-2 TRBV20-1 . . TGCAGTGCTAGATCAGGGGATGGCTACACCTTC CSARSGDGYTF
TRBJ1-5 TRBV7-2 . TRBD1 TGTGCCAGCAGCGTTAGGCCTACAGGGGCCAATCAGCCCCAGCATTTT CASSVRPTGANQPQHF
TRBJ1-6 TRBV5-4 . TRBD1 TGTGCCAGCAGCCGGGACAGGAGGGGTTCACCCCTCCACTTT CASSRDRRGSPLHF
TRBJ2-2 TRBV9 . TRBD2 TGTGCCAGCACCCGAGGACTAGCGGCCAACACCGGGGAGCTGTTTTTT CASTRGLAANTGELFF
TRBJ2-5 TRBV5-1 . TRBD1 TGCGCCAGCAGGATCTTACAGGGGGCGGAGACCCAGTACTTC CASRILQGAETQYF